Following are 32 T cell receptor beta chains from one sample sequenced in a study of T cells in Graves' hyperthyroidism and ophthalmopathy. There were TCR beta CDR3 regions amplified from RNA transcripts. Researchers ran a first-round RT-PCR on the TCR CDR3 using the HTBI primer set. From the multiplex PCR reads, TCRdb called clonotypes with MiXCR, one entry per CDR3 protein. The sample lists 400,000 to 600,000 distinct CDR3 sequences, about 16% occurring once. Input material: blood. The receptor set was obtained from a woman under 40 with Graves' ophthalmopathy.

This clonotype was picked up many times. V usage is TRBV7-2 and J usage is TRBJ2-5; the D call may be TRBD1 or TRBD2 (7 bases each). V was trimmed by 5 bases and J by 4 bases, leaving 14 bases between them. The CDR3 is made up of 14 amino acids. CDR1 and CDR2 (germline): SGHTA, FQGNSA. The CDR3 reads CASSPRGGRETQYF. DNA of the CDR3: TGTGCCAGCAGCCCCAGGGGGGGGAGAGAGACCCAGTACTTC.

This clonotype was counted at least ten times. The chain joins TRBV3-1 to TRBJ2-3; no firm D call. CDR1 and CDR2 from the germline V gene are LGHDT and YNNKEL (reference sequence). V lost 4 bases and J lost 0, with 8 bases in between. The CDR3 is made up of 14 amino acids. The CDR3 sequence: CASSLRLSTDTQYF. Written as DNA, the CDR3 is TGTGCCAGCAGCCTCAGACTGAGCACAGATACGCAGTATTTT.

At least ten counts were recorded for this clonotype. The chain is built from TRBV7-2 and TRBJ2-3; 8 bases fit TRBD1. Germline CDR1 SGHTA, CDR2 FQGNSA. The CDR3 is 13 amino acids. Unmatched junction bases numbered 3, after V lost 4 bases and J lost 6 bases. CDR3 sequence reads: CASSSDRADTQYF. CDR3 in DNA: TGTGCCAGCAGCTCGGACAGGGCTGATACGCAGTATTTT.

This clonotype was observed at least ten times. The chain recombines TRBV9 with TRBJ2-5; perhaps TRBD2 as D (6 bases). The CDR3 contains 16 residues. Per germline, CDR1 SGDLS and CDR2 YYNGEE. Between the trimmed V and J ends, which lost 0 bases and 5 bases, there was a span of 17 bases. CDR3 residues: CASSVATQLAAETQYF. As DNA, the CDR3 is TGTGCCAGCAGCGTAGCTACGCAACTAGCCGCGGAGACCCAGTACTTC.

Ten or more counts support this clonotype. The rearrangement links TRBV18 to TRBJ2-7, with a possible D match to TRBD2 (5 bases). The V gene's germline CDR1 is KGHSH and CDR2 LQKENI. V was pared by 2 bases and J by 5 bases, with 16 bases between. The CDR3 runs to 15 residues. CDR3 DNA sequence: TGTGCCAGCTCACCAAAGGCGGCCCAGCGGAACGAGCAGTACTTC. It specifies CASSPKAAQRNEQYF.

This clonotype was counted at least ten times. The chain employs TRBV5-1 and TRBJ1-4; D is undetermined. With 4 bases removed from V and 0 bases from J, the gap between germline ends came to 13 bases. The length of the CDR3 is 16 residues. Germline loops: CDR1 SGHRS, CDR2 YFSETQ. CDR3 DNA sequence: TGCGCCAGCAGCCGGAGGCTCCGGGCAACTAATGAAAAACTGTTTTTT. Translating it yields CASSRRLRATNEKLFF.

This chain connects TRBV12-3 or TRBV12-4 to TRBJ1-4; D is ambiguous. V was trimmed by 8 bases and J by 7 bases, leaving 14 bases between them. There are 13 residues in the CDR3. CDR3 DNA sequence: TGTGCCAGCTCACTCCCCGGGTTTGAAAAACTGTTTTTT. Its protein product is CASSLPGFEKLFF.

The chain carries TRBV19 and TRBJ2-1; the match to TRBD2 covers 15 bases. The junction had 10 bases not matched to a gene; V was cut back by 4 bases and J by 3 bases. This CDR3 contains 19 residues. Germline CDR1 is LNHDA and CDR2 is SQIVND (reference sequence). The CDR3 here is CASSTGLAGGGGLYNEQFF. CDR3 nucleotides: TGTGCCAGTAGTACCGGACTAGCGGGAGGGGGTGGGCTCTACAATGAGCAGTTCTTC.

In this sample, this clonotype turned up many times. CDR3 region: CASSQVNIKGQGNYGYTF. The CDR3 coding sequence is TGCGCCAGCAGCCAGGTTAACATAAAGGGACAGGGGAACTATGGCTACACCTTC. The chain recombines TRBV4-3 with TRBJ1-2; TRBD1 aligns across 10 bases. V trimming: 3 bases; J trimming: 2 bases; junction bases outside the gene matches: 12. The CDR3 sequence is 18 residues long. The germline CDR1 and CDR2 sequences are LGHNA and YSLEER.

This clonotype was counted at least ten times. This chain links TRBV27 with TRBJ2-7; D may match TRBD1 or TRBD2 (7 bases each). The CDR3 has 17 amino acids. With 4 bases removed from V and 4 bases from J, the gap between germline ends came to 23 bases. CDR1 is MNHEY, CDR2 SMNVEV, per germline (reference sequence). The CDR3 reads CASSSFLQGGSRYEQYF. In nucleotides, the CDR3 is TGTGCCAGCAGTTCATTTCTCCAGGGGGGGAGTCGTTACGAGCAGTACTTC.

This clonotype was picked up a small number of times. CDR3 region: CSALTGASEKLFF. The CDR3 nucleotides read TGCAGTGCCCTTACAGGGGCGAGTGAAAAACTGTTTTTT. The V call is TRBV20-1, the J call TRBJ1-4; 7 positions match TRBD1. The germline V gene has CDR1 DFQATT and CDR2 SNEGSKA (reference sequence). This CDR3 region has 13 residues. Trimming removed 6 bases from V and 7 bases from J; junction bases left unmatched: 8.

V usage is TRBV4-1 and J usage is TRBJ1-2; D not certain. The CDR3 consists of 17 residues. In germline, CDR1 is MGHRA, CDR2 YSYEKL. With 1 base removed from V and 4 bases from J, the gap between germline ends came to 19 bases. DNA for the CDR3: TGCGCCAGCAGCCAAGTTGGAGGGAGGGCTGAGGGCTATGGCTACACCTTC. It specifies CASSQVGGRAEGYGYTF.

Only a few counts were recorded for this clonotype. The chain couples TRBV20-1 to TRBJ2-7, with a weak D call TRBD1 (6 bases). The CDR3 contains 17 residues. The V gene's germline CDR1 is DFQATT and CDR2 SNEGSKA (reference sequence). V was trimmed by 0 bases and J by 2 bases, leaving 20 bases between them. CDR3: CSARDPQKPGHTYEQYF. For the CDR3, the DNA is TGCAGTGCTAGAGATCCGCAGAAACCGGGACATACCTACGAGCAGTACTTC.

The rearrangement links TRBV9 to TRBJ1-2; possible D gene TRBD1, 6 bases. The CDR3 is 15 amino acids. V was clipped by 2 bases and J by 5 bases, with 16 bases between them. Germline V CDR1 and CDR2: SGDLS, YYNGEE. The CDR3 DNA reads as TGTGCCAGCAGCGTCTTCCCGGGGGCGCGGTATGGCTACACCTTC. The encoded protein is CASSVFPGARYGYTF.

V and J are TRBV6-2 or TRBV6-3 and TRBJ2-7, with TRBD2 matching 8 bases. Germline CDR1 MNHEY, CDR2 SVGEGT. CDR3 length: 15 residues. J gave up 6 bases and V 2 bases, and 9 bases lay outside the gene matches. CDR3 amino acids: CASSYLGGRISEQYF. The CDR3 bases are TGTGCCAGCAGTTACCTGGGCGGGAGGATCTCCGAGCAGTACTTC.

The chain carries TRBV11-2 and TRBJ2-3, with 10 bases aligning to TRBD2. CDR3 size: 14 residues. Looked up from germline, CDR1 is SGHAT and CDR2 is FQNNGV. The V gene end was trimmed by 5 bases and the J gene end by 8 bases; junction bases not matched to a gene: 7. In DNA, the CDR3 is TGTGCCAGCAGCCCACCTAGCGGGAGAGCTACGCAGTATTTT. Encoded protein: CASSPPSGRATQYF.

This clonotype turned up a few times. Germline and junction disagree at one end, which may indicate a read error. The CDR3 sequence: CSVVSASTGTQYF. The CDR3 nucleotides are TGCAGCGTTGTGAGTGCTAGCACAGGTACGCAGTATTTT. The chain is built from TRBV29-1 and TRBJ2-3; perhaps D is TRBD1 or TRBD2 (5 bases each). Germline lookup yields CDR1 SQVTM and CDR2 ANQGSEA. The CDR3 extends over 13 amino acids.

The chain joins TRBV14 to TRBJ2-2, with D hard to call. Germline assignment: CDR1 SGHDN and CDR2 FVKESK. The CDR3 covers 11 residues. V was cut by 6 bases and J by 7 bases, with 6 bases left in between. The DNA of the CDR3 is TGTGCCAGCAGAAGTGTCGGGGAGCTGTTTTTT. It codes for CASRSVGELFF.

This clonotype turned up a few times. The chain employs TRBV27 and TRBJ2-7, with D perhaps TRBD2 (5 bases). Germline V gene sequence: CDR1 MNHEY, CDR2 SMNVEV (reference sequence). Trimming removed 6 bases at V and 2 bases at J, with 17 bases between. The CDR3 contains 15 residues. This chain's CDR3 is CASRKNGLAPYEQYF. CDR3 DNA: TGTGCCAGCAGGAAAAACGGACTGGCCCCCTACGAGCAGTACTTC.

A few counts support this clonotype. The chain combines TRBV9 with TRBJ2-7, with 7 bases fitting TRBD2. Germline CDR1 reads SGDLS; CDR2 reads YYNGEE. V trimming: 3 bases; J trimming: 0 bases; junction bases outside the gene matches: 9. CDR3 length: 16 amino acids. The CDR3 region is CASSAGPSGSSYEQYF. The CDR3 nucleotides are TGTGCCAGCAGCGCAGGTCCTAGCGGAAGCTCCTACGAGCAGTACTTC. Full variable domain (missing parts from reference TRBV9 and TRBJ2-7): DSGVTQTPKHLITATGQRVTLRCSPRSGDLSVYWYQQSLDQGLQFLIQYYNGEERAKGNILERFSAQQFPDLHSELNLSSLELGDSALYFCASSAGPSGSSYEQYFGPGTRLTVT.

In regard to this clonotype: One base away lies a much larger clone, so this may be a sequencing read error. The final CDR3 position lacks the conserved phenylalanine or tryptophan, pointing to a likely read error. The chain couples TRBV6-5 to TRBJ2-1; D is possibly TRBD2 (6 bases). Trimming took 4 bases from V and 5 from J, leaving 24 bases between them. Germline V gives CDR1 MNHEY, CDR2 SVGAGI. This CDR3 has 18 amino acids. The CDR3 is CASSSPRGELRFDNEQFL. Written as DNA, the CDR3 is TGTGCCAGCAGTTCGCCGCGGGGTGAGCTTCGATTCGACAATGAGCAGTTCCTC.

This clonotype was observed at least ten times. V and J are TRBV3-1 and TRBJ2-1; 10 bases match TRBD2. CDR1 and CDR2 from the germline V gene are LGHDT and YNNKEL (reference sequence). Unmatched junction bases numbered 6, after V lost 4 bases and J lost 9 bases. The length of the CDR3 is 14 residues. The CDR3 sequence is CASSLGTSAVEQFF. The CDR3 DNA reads TGTGCCAGCAGCCTCGGGACTAGCGCCGTTGAGCAGTTCTTC.

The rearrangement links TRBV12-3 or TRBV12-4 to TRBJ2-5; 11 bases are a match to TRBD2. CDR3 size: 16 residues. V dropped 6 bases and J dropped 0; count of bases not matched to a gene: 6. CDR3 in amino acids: CASRNRLAGNQETQYF. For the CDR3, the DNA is TGTGCCAGCAGGAATAGACTAGCGGGAAACCAAGAGACCCAGTACTTC.

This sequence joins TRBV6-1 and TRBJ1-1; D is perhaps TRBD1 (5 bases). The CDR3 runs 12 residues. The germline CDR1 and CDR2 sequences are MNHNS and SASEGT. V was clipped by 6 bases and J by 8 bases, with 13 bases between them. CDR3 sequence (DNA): TGTGCCAGCAGGAGGGACGGGAGAGAAGCTTTCTTT. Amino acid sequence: CASRRDGREAFF.

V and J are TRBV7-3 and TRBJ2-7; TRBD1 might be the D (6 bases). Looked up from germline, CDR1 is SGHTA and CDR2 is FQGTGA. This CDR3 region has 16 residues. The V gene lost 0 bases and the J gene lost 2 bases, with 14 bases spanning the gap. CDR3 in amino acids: CASSLTGTQGTYEQYF. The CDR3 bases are TGTGCCAGCAGCTTAACTGGTACGCAGGGGACCTACGAGCAGTACTTC. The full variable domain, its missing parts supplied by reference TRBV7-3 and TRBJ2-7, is GAGVSQTPSNKVTEKGKYVELRCDPISGHTALYWYRQSLGQGPEFLIYFQGTGAADDSGLPNDRFFAVRPEGSVSTLKIQRTERGDSAVYLCASSLTGTQGTYEQYFGPGTRLTVT.

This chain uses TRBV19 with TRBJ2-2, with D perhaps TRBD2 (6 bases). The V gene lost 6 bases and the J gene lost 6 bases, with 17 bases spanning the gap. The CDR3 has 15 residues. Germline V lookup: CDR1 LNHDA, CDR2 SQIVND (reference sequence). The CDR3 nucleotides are TGTGCCAGTAGAAGGGCGAACGGGAGCCCCGGGGAGCTGTTTTTT. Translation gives CASRRANGSPGELFF. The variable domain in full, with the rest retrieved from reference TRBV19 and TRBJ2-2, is DGGITQSPKYLFRKEGQNVTLSCEQNLNHDAMYWYRQDPGQGLRLIYYSQIVNDFQKGDIAEGYSVSREKKESFPLTVTSAQKNPTAFYLCASRRANGSPGELFFGEGSRLTVL.

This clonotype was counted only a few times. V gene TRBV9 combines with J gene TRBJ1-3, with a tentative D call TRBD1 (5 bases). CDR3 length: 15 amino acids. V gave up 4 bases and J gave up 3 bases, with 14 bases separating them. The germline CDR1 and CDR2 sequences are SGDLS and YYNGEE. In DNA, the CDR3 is TGTGCCAGCAGCCCCCGACAGAACCATGGAAACACCATATATTTT. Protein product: CASSPRQNHGNTIYF.

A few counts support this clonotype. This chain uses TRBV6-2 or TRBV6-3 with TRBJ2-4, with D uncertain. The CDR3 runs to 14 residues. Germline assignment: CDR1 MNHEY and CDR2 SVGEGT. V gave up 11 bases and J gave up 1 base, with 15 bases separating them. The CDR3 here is CASTESGAKNIQYF. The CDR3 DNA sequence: TGTGCCTCCACGGAAAGTGGGGCCAAAAACATTCAGTACTTC.

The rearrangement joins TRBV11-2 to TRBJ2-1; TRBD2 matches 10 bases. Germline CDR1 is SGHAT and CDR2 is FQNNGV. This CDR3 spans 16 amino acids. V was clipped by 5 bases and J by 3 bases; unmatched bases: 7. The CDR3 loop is CASSAGASGGYNEQFF. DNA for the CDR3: TGTGCCAGCAGCGCCGGGGCTAGCGGGGGCTACAATGAGCAGTTCTTC.

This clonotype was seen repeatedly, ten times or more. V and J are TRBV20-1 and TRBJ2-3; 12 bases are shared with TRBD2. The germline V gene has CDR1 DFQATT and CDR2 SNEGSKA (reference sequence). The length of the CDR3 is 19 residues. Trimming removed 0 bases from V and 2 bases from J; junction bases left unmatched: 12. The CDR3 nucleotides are TGCAGTGCTAGAGATCGTGGGGGACTAGCGGGTATAACCACAGATACGCAGTATTTT. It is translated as CSARDRGGLAGITTDTQYF.

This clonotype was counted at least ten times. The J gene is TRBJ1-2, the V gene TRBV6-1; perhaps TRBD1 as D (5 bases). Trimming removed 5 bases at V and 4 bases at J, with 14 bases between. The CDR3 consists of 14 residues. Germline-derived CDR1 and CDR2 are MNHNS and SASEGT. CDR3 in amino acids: CASSLRDGTYGYTF. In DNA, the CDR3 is TGTGCCAGCAGTCTCCGGGACGGAACCTATGGCTACACCTTC.

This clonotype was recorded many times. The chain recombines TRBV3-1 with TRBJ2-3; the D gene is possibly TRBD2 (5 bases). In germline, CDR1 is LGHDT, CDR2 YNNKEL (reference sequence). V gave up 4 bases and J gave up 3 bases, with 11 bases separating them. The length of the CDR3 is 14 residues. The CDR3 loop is CASSPTRATDTQYF. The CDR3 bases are TGTGCCAGCAGCCCCACTAGAGCGACAGATACGCAGTATTTT.